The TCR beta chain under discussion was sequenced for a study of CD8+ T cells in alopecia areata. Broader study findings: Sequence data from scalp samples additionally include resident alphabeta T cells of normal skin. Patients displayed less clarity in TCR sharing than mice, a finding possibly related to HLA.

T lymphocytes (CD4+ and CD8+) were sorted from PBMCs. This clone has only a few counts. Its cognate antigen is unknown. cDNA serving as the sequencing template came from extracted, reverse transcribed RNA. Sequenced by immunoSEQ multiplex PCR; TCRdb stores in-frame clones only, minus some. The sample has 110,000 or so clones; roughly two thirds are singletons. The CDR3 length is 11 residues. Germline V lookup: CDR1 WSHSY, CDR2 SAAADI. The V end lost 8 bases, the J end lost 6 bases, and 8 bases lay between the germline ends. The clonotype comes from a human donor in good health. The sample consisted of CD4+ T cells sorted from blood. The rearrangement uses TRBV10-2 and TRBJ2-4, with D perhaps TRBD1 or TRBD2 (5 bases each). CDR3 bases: TGCGCCAGCGGGACGGGAAACATTCAGTACTTC. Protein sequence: CASGTGNIQYF.